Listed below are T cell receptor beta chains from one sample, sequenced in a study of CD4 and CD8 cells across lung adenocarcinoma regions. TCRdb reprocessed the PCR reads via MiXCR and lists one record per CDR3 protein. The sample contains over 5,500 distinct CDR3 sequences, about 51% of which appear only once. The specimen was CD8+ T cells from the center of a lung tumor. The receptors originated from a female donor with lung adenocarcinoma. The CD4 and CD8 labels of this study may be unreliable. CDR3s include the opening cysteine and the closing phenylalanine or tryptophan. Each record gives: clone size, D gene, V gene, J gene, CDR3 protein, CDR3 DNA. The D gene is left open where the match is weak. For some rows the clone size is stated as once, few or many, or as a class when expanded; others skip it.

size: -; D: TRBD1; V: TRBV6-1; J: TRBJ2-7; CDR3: CASAWQGAYEQYF; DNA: TGTGCCAGCGCTTGGCAGGGGGCGTACGAGCAGTACTTC
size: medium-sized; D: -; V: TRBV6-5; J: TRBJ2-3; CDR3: CASSTDRTVTDTQYF; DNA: TGTGCCAGCAGTACCGATCGGACAGTCACAGATACGCAGTATTTT
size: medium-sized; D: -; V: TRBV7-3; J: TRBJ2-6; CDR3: CASSSLSGANVLTF; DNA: TGTGCCAGCAGCTCGCTCTCTGGGGCCAACGTCCTGACTTTC
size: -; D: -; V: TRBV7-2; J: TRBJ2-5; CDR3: CASTLVGGKDTQYF; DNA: TGTGCCAGCACCTTGGTCGGTGGCAAAGATACGCAGTACTTC
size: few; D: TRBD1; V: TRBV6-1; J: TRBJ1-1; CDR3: CASSEGQGEATEAFF; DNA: TGTGCCAGCAGTGAAGGACAGGGGGAAGCCACTGAAGCTTTCTTT
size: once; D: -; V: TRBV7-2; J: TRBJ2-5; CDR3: CAGRGGLDQDTQYF; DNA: TGTGCCGGGCGCGGAGGCCTAGACCAAGATACCCAGTACTTC
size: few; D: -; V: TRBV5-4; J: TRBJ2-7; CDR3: CASSLGTAVGSYEQYF; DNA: TGTGCCAGCAGCCTCGGGACGGCCGTAGGCTCTTACGAGCAGTACTTC
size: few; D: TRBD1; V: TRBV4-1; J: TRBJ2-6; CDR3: CASSQEQGVRVSVLTF; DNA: TGCGCCAGCAGCCAAGAGCAGGGGGTTCGGGTCAGTGTCCTGACTTTC
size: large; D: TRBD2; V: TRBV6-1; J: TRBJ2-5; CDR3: CASSRGERSYGEQETQYF; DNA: TGTGCCAGCAGTCGGGGGGAAAGGTCCTACGGGGAACAAGAGACCCAGTACTTC
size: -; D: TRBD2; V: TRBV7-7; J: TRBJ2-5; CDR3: CASSVERGKETQYF; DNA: TGTGCTAGCAGCGTCGAGCGGGGGAAAGAGACCCAGTACTTC
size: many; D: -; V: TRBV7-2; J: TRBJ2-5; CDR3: CASSLLGQETQYF; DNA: TGTGCCAGCAGCTTATTGGGACAAGAGACCCAGTACTTC
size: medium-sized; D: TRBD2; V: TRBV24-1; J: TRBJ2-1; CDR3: CATQGWSSGQVEQFF; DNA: TGTGCCACCCAGGGGTGGTCTAGCGGGCAGGTTGAGCAGTTCTTC
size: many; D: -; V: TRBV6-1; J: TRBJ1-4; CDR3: CASSPTGTAGGKLFF; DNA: TGTGCCAGCAGCCCAACCGGGACCGCGGGAGGGAAACTGTTTTTT
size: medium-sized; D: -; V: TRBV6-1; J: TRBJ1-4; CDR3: CASSPMGSEKLFF; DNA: TGTGCCAGCAGCCCCATGGGAAGTGAAAAACTGTTTTTT
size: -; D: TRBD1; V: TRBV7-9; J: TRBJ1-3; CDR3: CASSFQGEFSGNTIYF; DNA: TGTGCCAGCAGCTTTCAGGGGGAGTTCTCTGGAAACACCATATATTTT
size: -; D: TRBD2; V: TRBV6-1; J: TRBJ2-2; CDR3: CASSPRGSGGAGNTGELFF; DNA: TGTGCCAGCAGTCCCCGGGGTAGCGGGGGGGCCGGGAACACCGGGGAGCTGTTTTTT
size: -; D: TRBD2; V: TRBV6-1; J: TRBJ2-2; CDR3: CASRDTKAGIGELYF; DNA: TGTGCCAGCAGAGACACCAAAGCGGGAATAGGGGAGCTGTATTTT
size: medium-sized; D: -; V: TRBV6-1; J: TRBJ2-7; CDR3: CASSEARWRDSYEQYF; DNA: TGTGCCAGCAGTGAAGCGAGGTGGAGGGACTCCTACGAGCAGTACTTC
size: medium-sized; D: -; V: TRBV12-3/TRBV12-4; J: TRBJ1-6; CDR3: CASTRWGGAVSSPLHF; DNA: TGTGCCAGCACCCGATGGGGGGGGGCGGTGAGTTCACCCCTCCACTTT
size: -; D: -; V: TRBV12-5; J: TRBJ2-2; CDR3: CASAPGAVLGELFF; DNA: TGTGCTAGTGCCCCCGGGGCGGTTCTCGGAGAGCTGTTCTTT
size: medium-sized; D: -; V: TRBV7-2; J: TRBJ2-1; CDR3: CASSLAPYNEQFF; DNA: TGTGCCAGCAGCTTAGCCCCCTACAATGAGCAGTTCTTC
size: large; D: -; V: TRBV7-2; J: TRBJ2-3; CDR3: CASSPTLARGDTQYF; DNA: TGTGCCAGCAGCCCCACTCTGGCCAGGGGAGATACGCAGTATTTT
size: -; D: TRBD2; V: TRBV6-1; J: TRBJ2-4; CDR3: CASREGVSGGGATDTQYF; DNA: TGTGCCAGCCGTGAAGGCGTCTCGGGGGGGGGGGCCACAGACACGCAGTACTTC
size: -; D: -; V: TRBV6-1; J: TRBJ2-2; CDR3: CASTGAAFTGELFF; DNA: TGTGCCAGCACAGGGGCAGCCTTCACCGGGGAGCTGTTTTTT
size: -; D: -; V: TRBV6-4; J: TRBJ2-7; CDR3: CASSDADTDTQYF; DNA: TGTGCCAGCAGTGACGCGGACACAGATACGCAGTACTTC
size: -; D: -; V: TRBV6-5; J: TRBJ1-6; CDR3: CASSYSNDGRIYNSPLHF; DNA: TGTGCCAGCAGTTACTCGAATGACGGAAGGATCTATAATTCACCCCTCCACTTT
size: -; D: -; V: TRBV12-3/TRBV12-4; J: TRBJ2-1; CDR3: CASSLGQATDEQYF; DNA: TGTGCCAGCAGTTTAGGTCAAGCGACCGATGAGCAGTATTTC